One sample yielded the 12 T cell receptor beta chains listed below, sequenced in a study of T cell changes during pregnancy in multiple sclerosis. Assay: immunoSEQ multiplex PCR; the TCRdb copy retains only in-frame clones and omits some. Here the sample spans 40,000 to 50,000 clones, around 92% being singletons. Source: CD4+ T cells from peripheral blood mononuclear cells, taken after pregnancy. The receptors here all came from a female donor in good health, enrolled as a control in a pregnancy study.

The chain couples TRBV7-6 to TRBJ1-1; 8 bases are shared with TRBD1. The junction had 9 bases not matched to a gene; V was cut back by 5 bases and J by 4 bases. This CDR3 is 15 amino acids long. Germline CDR1 SGHVS, CDR2 FNYEAQ. The CDR3 DNA reads TGTGCCAGCAGCCCTGGACAGGGCCCCTCCACTGAAGCTTTCTTT. It is translated as CASSPGQGPSTEAFF.

The chain recombines TRBV5-1 with TRBJ1-5; no clear D gene. Per the germline V gene, CDR1 is SGHRS and CDR2 is YFSETQ. Trimming shortened V by 4 bases and J by 2 bases, and 13 bases separated the two germline ends. This CDR3 spans 15 amino acids. CDR3 sequence (DNA): TGCGCCAGCAGCCTTGGAGTTAACGGCAATCAGCCCCAGCATTTT. It translates to CASSLGVNGNQPQHF.

The chain carries TRBV28 and TRBJ2-5, with D maybe TRBD1 (5 bases). Germline CDR1 reads MDHEN; CDR2 reads SYDVKM. The CDR3 contains 13 residues. V was shortened by 3 bases and J by 4 bases, with 9 bases between the two germline ends. The CDR3 DNA sequence: TGTGCCAGCAGTTTCAGGGTGGGAGAGACCCAGTACTTC. It specifies CASSFRVGETQYF. Variable domain in full (rest from reference TRBV28 and TRBJ2-5): DVKVTQSSRYLVKRTGEKVFLECVQDMDHENMFWYRQDPGLGLRLIYFSYDVKMKEKGDIPEGYSVSREKKERFSLILESASTNQTSMYLCASSFRVGETQYFGPGTRLLVL.

The chain carries TRBV10-3 and TRBJ2-7; 11 bases are a match to TRBD2. The CDR3 runs 15 residues. The V gene's germline CDR1 is ENHRY and CDR2 SYGVKD. With V trimmed by 3 bases and J by 6 bases, 7 bases remained unmatched. CDR3 sequence (DNA): TGTGCCATCAGTGAAATAGCGGGAGGGGAAGGCGAGCAGTACTTC. This codes for CAISEIAGGEGEQYF.

J is TRBJ2-5 and V is TRBV29-1; D might be TRBD2 (5 bases). The CDR3 runs 14 residues. Germline CDR1 is SQVTM and CDR2 is ANQGSEA. Trimming removed 4 bases from V and 5 bases from J, with 17 bases in between. The chain's CDR3 is CSVARTRNEETQYF. CDR3 nucleotide sequence: TGCAGCGTTGCCCGAACTAGAAACGAGGAGACCCAGTACTTC.

The chain recombines TRBV7-9 with TRBJ2-3; the D is unclear. Germline assignment: CDR1 SEHNR and CDR2 FQNEAQ (reference sequence). Trimming took off 0 bases at V and 4 bases at J, with 2 bases between the two ends. The CDR3 has 12 amino acids. For the CDR3, the DNA is TGTGCCAGCAGCTTAGCCGCAGATACGCAGTATTTT. Residues: CASSLAADTQYF.

The rearrangement links TRBV6-1 to TRBJ2-1; the D is unclear. V lost 1 base to trimming and J lost 5 bases, with 6 bases between them. In germline, CDR1 is MNHNS, CDR2 SASEGT. The CDR3 length is 13 residues. CDR3 sequence reads: CASSEGEHNEQFF. The CDR3 nucleotides read TGTGCCAGCAGTGAAGGTGAGCACAATGAGCAGTTCTTC.

The CDR3 loop reads CASSPPGQENSPLHF. CDR3 sequence (DNA): TGTGCCAGTAGTCCCCCGGGACAGGAAAATTCACCCCTCCACTTT. The chain uses TRBV19 and TRBJ1-6, with TRBD1 identical over 8 bases. V shed 5 bases, J shed 7 bases, and the junction held 7 bases outside the gene matches. Germline V gives CDR1 LNHDA, CDR2 SQIVND (reference sequence). This CDR3 is 15 amino acids long.

The chain joins TRBV6-5 to TRBJ1-4; 7 nucleotides match TRBD1. Per the germline V gene, CDR1 is MNHEY and CDR2 is SVGAGI. With V trimmed by 6 bases and J by 8 bases, 12 bases remained unmatched. The CDR3 has 15 amino acids. In nucleotides, the CDR3 is TGTGCCAGCAGACCCGGACAGGTGATTATCGAAAAACTGTTTTTT. Its protein product is CASRPGQVIIEKLFF.

The chain carries TRBV7-8 and TRBJ1-1, with D perhaps TRBD1 (6 bases). CDR1 SGHVS and CDR2 FQNEAQ come from the germline V gene. Trimming stripped 5 bases from V and 0 bases from J, with 13 bases between. This CDR3 contains 15 residues. CDR3 residues: CASSPADRLNTEAFF. For the CDR3, the DNA is TGTGCCAGCAGCCCGGCCGACAGGTTGAACACTGAAGCTTTCTTT.

V usage is TRBV5-1 and J usage is TRBJ2-1; TRBD2 matches 10 bases. The J segment lost 7 bases and the V segment lost 2 bases, leaving 15 bases of the junction unmatched. CDR1 and CDR2 (germline): SGHRS, YFSETQ. The CDR3 covers 18 residues. The CDR3 loop reads CASSLAMSAGGPMNEQFF. The CDR3 DNA reads as TGCGCCAGCAGCTTAGCAATGTCAGCGGGGGGGCCAATGAATGAGCAGTTCTTC.

This clone was detected a few times. The chain couples TRBV6-1 to TRBJ1-5; D is perhaps TRBD1 (5 bases). Germline CDR1 is MNHNS and CDR2 is SASEGT. The CDR3 is 14 residues long. With 6 bases removed from V and 5 bases from J, the gap between germline ends came to 14 bases. The chain's CDR3 is CASSPGLGDQPQHF. In DNA, the CDR3 is TGTGCCAGCAGCCCGGGACTCGGGGATCAGCCCCAGCATTTT.